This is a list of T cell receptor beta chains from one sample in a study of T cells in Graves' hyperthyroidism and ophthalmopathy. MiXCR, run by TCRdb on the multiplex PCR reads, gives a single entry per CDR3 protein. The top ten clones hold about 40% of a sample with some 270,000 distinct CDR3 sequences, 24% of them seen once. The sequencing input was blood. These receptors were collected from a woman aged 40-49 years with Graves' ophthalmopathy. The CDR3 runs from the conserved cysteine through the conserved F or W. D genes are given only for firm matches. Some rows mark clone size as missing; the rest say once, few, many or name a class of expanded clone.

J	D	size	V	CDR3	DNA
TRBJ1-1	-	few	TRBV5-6	CASGPPPGMNTEAFF	TGTGCCAGCGGCCCGCCCCCGGGGATGAACACTGAAGCTTTCTTT
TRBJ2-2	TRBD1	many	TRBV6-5	CASRALGQGAPMRVTGELFF	TGTGCCAGCAGAGCCCTCGGACAGGGGGCCCCGATGAGGGTCACCGGGGAGCTGTTTTTT
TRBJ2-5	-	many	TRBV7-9	CASSFFRTQETQYF	TGTGCCAGCAGCTTTTTCAGGACTCAAGAGACCCAGTACTTC
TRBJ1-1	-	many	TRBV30	CAWSSPGEAFF	TGTGCCTGGAGTAGTCCGGGCGAAGCTTTCTTT
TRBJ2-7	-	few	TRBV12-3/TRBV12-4	CASSVGFRSYEQYF	TGTGCCAGCAGTGTAGGGTTCCGCTCCTACGAGCAGTACTTC
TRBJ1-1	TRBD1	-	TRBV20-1	CSAQGGYTEAFF	TGCAGTGCTCAGGGGGGGTACACTGAAGCTTTCTTT
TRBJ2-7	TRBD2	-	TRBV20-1	CSARDLYLGTSVYEQYF	TGCAGTGCTAGAGATCTGTATTTGGGGACTAGCGTATACGAGCAGTACTTC
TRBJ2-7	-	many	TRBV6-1	CASISYEQYF	TGTGCCAGCATCTCCTACGAGCAGTACTTC
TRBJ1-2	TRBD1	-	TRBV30	CAWNRDRGYGYTF	TGTGCCTGGAACCGGGACAGGGGTTATGGCTACACCTTC
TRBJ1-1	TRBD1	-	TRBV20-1	CSASYGQDLNTEAFF	TGCAGTGCTAGCTACGGACAGGATTTGAACACTGAAGCTTTCTTT
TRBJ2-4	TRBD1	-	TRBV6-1	CASTEGGQGGNIQYF	TGTGCCAGCACCGAAGGAGGACAGGGGGGAAACATTCAGTACTTC
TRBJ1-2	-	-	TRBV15	CATSRDLGGRTF	TGTGCCACCAGCAGAGATTTGGGCGGCAGGACCTTC
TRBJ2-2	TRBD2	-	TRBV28	CATIAGTATGELFF	TGTGCCACGATAGCGGGGACGGCCACCGGGGAGCTGTTTTTT
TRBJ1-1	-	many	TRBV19	CASSQDTEAFF	TGTGCCAGTAGTCAGGACACTGAAGCTTTCTTT
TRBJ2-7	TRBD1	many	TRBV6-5	CASSPGQGLSYEQYF	TGTGCCAGCAGTCCGGGACAGGGCTTAAGCTACGAGCAGTACTTC
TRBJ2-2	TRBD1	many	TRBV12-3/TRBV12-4	CASRKGQIDTGELFF	TGTGCCAGCAGGAAGGGACAGATTGACACCGGGGAGCTGTTTTTT
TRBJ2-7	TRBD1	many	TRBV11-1	CASSRFRDSSYEQYF	TGTGCCAGCAGCCGATTCCGGGACAGCTCCTACGAGCAGTACTTC
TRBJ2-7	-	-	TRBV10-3	CAISESRTRSFYEQYF	TGTGCCATCAGTGAGTCGAGAACTAGGAGTTTCTACGAGCAGTACTTC
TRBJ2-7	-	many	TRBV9	CASRRFQGGSYEQYF	TGTGCCAGCCGGCGATTCCAAGGCGGGTCCTACGAGCAGTACTTC
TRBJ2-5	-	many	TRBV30	CAWSYFSGGGRETQYF	TGTGCCTGGAGTTACTTTTCGGGCGGCGGGCGAGAGACCCAGTACTTC
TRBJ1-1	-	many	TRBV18	CASSPPGLAGTEAFF	TGTGCCAGCTCACCACCCGGACTAGCAGGCACTGAAGCTTTCTTT
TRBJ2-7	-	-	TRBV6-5	CASSYPSPIKDYEQYF	TGTGCCAGCAGTTACCCCTCTCCCATAAAGGACTACGAGCAGTACTTC
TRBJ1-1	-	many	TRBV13	CASSLKARDTEAFF	TGTGCCAGCAGCTTAAAGGCCAGAGACACTGAAGCTTTCTTT
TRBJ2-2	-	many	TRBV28	CASSLRRYTGELFF	TGTGCCAGCAGTTTACGCAGATACACCGGGGAGCTGTTTTTT
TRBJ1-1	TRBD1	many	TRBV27	CASSRTGLGAEAFF	TGTGCCAGCTCACGGACAGGGTTGGGCGCTGAAGCTTTCTTT
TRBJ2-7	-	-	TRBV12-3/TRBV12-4	CASSESGYYEQYF	TGCGCCAGCAGTGAGTCCGGCTACTACGAGCAGTACTTC
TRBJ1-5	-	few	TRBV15	CATSRVRTQPQHF	TGTGCCACCAGCAGAGTCCGTACCCAGCCCCAGCATTTT
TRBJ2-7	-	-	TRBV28	CASSWVLSYEQYF	TGTGCCAGCAGTTGGGTCCTTAGCTACGAGCAGTACTTC
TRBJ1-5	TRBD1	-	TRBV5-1	CASSRTGGSQPQHF	TGCGCCAGCAGCAGGACAGGTGGTTCTCAGCCCCAGCATTTT
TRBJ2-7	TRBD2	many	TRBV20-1	CSAMGLAGVFGEQYF	TGCAGTGCTATGGGACTAGCGGGAGTTTTTGGCGAGCAGTACTTC
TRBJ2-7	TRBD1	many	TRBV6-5	CASTPGQLYEQYF	TGTGCCAGCACCCCGGGACAGCTCTATGAGCAGTACTTC
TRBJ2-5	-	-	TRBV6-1	CASSEPVQETQYF	TGTGCCAGCAGTGAACCAGTCCAAGAGACCCAGTACTTC
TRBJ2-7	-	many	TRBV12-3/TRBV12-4	CASSGGGGVEYF	TGTGCCAGCAGTGGGGGGGGCGGTGTTGAGTACTTC
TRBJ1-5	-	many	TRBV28	CASSLIKDQPQHF	TGTGCCAGCAGTTTAATAAAGGATCAGCCCCAGCATTTT
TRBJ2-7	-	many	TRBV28	CASSLLTNEQYF	TGTGCCAGCAGTCTTCTGACAAACGAGCAGTACTTC
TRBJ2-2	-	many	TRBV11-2	CASSVRGVNTGELFF	TGTGCCAGCAGCGTCCGGGGAGTGAACACCGGGGAGCTGTTTTTT
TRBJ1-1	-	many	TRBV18	CASSPQGRGTEAFF	TGTGCCAGCTCACCACAGGGGAGAGGCACTGAAGCTTTCTTT
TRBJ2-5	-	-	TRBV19	CASSIGQSPGETQYF	TGTGCCAGTAGTATAGGGCAGTCTCCGGGAGAGACCCAGTACTTC
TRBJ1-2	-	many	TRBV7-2	CASSLNPSKSYGYTF	TGTGCCAGCAGCTTAAACCCCTCCAAGTCCTATGGCTACACCTTC
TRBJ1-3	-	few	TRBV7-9	CASSLTGWGNTIYF	TGTGCCAGCAGCCTGACTGGTTGGGGAAACACCATATATTTT
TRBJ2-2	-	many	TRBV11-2	CASSSRASVNTGELFF	TGTGCCAGCAGCTCACGGGCTAGCGTGAACACCGGGGAGCTGTTTTTT
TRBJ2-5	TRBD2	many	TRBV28	CASSFIGREKGETQYF	TGTGCCAGCAGTTTTATAGGGCGGGAGAAGGGAGAGACCCAGTACTTC
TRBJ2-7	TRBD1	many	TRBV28	CASRRGQGTYEQYF	TGTGCCAGCAGACGAGGACAGGGCACCTACGAGCAGTACTTC
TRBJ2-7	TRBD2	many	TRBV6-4	CASSSPSTRGGADEQYF	TGTGCCAGCAGCTCCCCCAGCACACGGGGGGGCGCGGACGAGCAGTACTTC
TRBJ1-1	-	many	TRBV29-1	CSVDSGTEAFF	TGCAGCGTTGACTCGGGCACTGAAGCTTTCTTT
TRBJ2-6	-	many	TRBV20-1	CSARAPGSSGANVLTF	TGCAGTGCTAGAGCCCCGGGAAGCTCTGGGGCCAACGTCCTGACTTTC
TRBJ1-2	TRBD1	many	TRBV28	CASSFQDREGLGYTF	TGTGCCAGCAGTTTTCAGGACAGGGAAGGTCTTGGCTACACCTTC
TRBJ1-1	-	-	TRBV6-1	CASYDAGALNTEAFF	TGTGCCAGCTACGATGCCGGGGCCTTGAACACTGAAGCTTTCTTT